The rows below give T cell receptor beta chains drawn from one sample of a study of shared clonotypes between healthy human individuals. Assay: immunoSEQ multiplex PCR; the TCRdb copy retains only in-frame clones and omits some. The sample records millions of clones, approximately 94% being singletons. What was sequenced was naive CD8+ T cells sorted from blood. Receptors originate from a man younger than 35 in good health. CDR3s include the opening cysteine and the closing phenylalanine or tryptophan. D genes are given only for firm matches. Clone sizes are given selectively: once, few, many, or a class where the clone is expanded.

V,D,J,size,DNA,CDR3
TRBV18,NA,TRBJ1-6,NA,TGTGCCAGCTCACCACCGGCGGGATCACCCCTCCACTTT,CASSPPAGSPLHF
TRBV2,NA,TRBJ1-5,NA,TGTGCCAGCAGTGAATCATGGATACAGCCCCAGCATTTT,CASSESWIQPQHF
TRBV6-6,NA,TRBJ2-2,once,TGTGCCAGCAGTCTTGGGTACACCGGGGAGCTGTTTTTT,CASSLGYTGELFF
TRBV5-6,TRBD1,TRBJ2-5,NA,TGTGCCAGCAGCCGGGCAGGGGGTCCGTACCAAGAGACCCAGTACTTC,CASSRAGGPYQETQYF
TRBV5-4,NA,TRBJ2-7,NA,TGTGCCAGCAGCTTGGCTACCTTGGACCCCCGGCCCTACGAGCAGTACTTC,CASSLATLDPRPYEQYF
TRBV9,NA,TRBJ2-3,NA,TGTGCCAGCAGCTATAGAGACGGCACAGATACGCAGTATTTT,CASSYRDGTDTQYF
TRBV2,NA,TRBJ2-3,NA,TGTGCCTGGGAGACAGATACGCAGTATTTT,CAWETDTQYF
TRBV27,NA,TRBJ2-7,NA,TGTGCCAGCAGTTTGGCCCTTGGGTACGAGCAGTACTTC,CASSLALGYEQYF
TRBV7-9,TRBD1,TRBJ2-3,NA,TGTGCCAGCAGCTTAGATCCCGACAGGGTGAAGTATTTT,CASSLDPDRVKYF
TRBV4-1,TRBD1,TRBJ2-7,NA,TGCGCCAGCAGCCAAGGGACTGGACAGGCCTACGAGCAGTACTTC,CASSQGTGQAYEQYF
TRBV10-2,NA,TRBJ2-1,NA,TGCGCCAGCAGTGGGGACGATGAGCAGTTCTTC,CASSGDDEQFF
TRBV28,NA,TRBJ2-1,NA,TGTGCCAGCAGTTCACCAGAGGAAAGCTCCTACAATGAGCAGTTCTTC,CASSSPEESSYNEQFF
TRBV28,NA,TRBJ1-3,NA,TGTGCCAGCAACTCGGAGGGTCCTGGAAACACCATATATTTT,CASNSEGPGNTIYF
TRBV28,NA,TRBJ2-1,NA,TGTGCCAGCAGTTTAGAACTCAACCTATACAATGAGCAGTTCTTC,CASSLELNLYNEQFF
TRBV13,TRBD1,TRBJ2-7,NA,TGTGCCAGCAGCTTAGCCGGGACAGGAGGAAACTACGAGCAGTACTTC,CASSLAGTGGNYEQYF
TRBV27,TRBD2,TRBJ2-3,NA,TGTGCCAGCAGTGGACTAGCGGGATTCACAGATACGCAGTATTTT,CASSGLAGFTDTQYF
TRBV7-9,NA,TRBJ2-3,NA,TGTGCCAGCAGCGTCCTACAGGACCCTACGCAGTATTTT,CASSVLQDPTQYF
TRBV15,NA,TRBJ2-7,NA,TGTGCCACCAGCTCATTCGAGAATTGGTACTTC,CATSSFENWYF
TRBV19,TRBD1,TRBJ1-2,NA,TGTGCCAGTAGCCCCTCTCTGGGACAGGGGGCGCTTCCTAACTATGGCTACACCTTC,CASSPSLGQGALPNYGYTF
TRBV13,NA,TRBJ2-7,NA,TGTGCCAGCAGCTTATTACAGGATGTCTACGAGCAGTACTTC,CASSLLQDVYEQYF
TRBV6-6,NA,TRBJ2-2,NA,TGTGCCAGCAGTTCCCTCTCCACCGGGGAGCTGTTTTTT,CASSSLSTGELFF
TRBV4-3,NA,TRBJ1-1,NA,TGCGCCAGCAGCCAAGGTTCTGGCAGCAACGAAGCTTTCTTT,CASSQGSGSNEAFF
TRBV13,NA,TRBJ1-6,few,TGTGCCAGCAGCTTACGACAGGTTGGTTCACCCCTCCACTTT,CASSLRQVGSPLHF
TRBV27,NA,TRBJ2-7,NA,TGTGCCAGCACCCATGGTTACGAGCAGTACTTC,CASTHGYEQYF
TRBV19,NA,TRBJ1-2,NA,TGTGCCAGTAGTATCCTGGAGACATATGGCTACACCTTC,CASSILETYGYTF
TRBV4-3,NA,TRBJ2-7,NA,TGCGCCAGCAGCCAAGCTGGGGCCTACGAGCAGTACTTC,CASSQAGAYEQYF
TRBV7-9,TRBD2,TRBJ2-1,NA,TGTGCCAGCAGCGTTCTCACCGGGGGGTACAATGAGCAGTTCTTC,CASSVLTGGYNEQFF
TRBV29-1,NA,TRBJ2-7,once,TGCAGCGTTGAAGTCGGGGGAACCTACGAGCAGTACTTC,CSVEVGGTYEQYF
TRBV7-2,NA,TRBJ1-1,once,TGTGCCAGCAGCTTAGATCTACCCGGAGGCACTGAAGCTTTCTTT,CASSLDLPGGTEAFF
TRBV6-1,NA,TRBJ2-7,NA,TGTGCCAGCAGTGCCGTTCCACCCCGGCCCTCCGAGCAGTACTTC,CASSAVPPRPSEQYF
TRBV27,NA,TRBJ2-5,NA,TGTGCCAGCAGTTCACAAGGAGTGCGGGGCCCGAGGGAGACCCAGTACTTC,CASSSQGVRGPRETQYF
TRBV28,TRBD1,TRBJ2-7,NA,TGTGCCAGCAGTTTTGGGACAGCGGACTACGAGCAGTACTTC,CASSFGTADYEQYF
TRBV9,NA,TRBJ2-7,NA,TGTGCCAGCAGCGTAGGGGGTTCCTACGAGCAGTACTTC,CASSVGGSYEQYF
TRBV2,TRBD2,TRBJ2-3,NA,TGTGCCAGCAGTGAAGGGCTAGCGGGAGTCGCAGATACGCAGTATTTT,CASSEGLAGVADTQYF
TRBV27,NA,TRBJ1-6,NA,TGTGCCAGCAGTTTAATGGGGGGATATAATTCACCCCTCCACTTT,CASSLMGGYNSPLHF
TRBV5-8,NA,TRBJ2-7,NA,TGTGCCAGCAGCTATATAAGTTATACCTACGAGCAGTACTTC,CASSYISYTYEQYF
TRBV10-2,NA,TRBJ2-7,NA,TGCGCCAGCAGTGAGTCGCAGGGACTCTACGAGCAGTACTTC,CASSESQGLYEQYF
TRBV4-1,NA,TRBJ2-2,once,TGCGCCAGTACACAGGGAATGGACACCGGGGAGCTGTTTTTT,CASTQGMDTGELFF
TRBV30,TRBD2,TRBJ2-5,NA,TGTGCCTGGAGGGTAGCGGGACCGTATGGCCAAGCGGGCCAGTACTTC,CAWRVAGPYGQAGQYF
TRBV5-1,TRBD2,TRBJ2-7,NA,TGCGCCAGCAGCTTCGGAATAGCGGGCTACGAGCAGTACTTC,CASSFGIAGYEQYF
TRBV13,TRBD1,TRBJ2-1,NA,TGTGCCAGCAGCGAAGGACAGGCGAGCTCCTACAATGAGCAGTTCTTC,CASSEGQASSYNEQFF
TRBV15,NA,TRBJ2-7,NA,TGTGCCACCAGCAGAGATGAGCTGCGGAGAAGGGAGCAGTACTTC,CATSRDELRRREQYF
TRBV5-1,NA,TRBJ2-1,NA,TGCGCCAGCAGCTTGTCTAGTATGTCCTACAATGAGCAGTTCTTC,CASSLSSMSYNEQFF
TRBV6-6,TRBD2,TRBJ2-7,NA,TGTGCCAGCAGTTGGACTAGCGGGGAGACCTACGAGCAGTACTTC,CASSWTSGETYEQYF